The present TCR beta chain was sequenced within a study of post-analysis software for immune sequencing data. General study results and limits: Comparison with controls showed significantly lower normalized Chao1 diversity in multiple sclerosis patients. About five TRBV segments appeared more often in patients than in controls, and TRBV5-6, TRBV5-1 and TRBV20-1 were among these. Same-batch samples co-clustered strongly by F measure.

Researchers reported that TCR beta cDNA libraries carried unique molecular identifiers. Input amounts of about 0.85 to 11 million T cells were used. These gave about 500,000 cDNA molecules, so each molecule approximated one T cell. MiXCR, applied by TCRdb to the PCR reads, yields one record per CDR3 protein. The sample consists of 700,000 to 900,000 distinct CDR3 sequences, around 46% of them appearing once. On this clonotype: Its antigen is unidentified.

The CDR3 has 17 residues. The trim removed 9 bases at V and 0 bases at J, leaving 11 bases unmatched. The germline V gene encodes CDR1 MNHEY and CDR2 SVGEGT. The sequencing input was blood. The source of this sequence is a girl aged 10 to 17 with multiple sclerosis. This chain uses TRBV6-2 or TRBV6-3 with TRBJ2-6; TRBD2 agrees at 7 bases. CDR3 in amino acids: CASCGTTIFSGANVLTF. The CDR3, as DNA: TGTGCCAGTTGCGGGACTACGATTTTCTCTGGGGCCAACGTCCTGACTTTC.